A selection of T cell receptor beta chains follows, all from one sample in a study of cytomegalovirus exposure and HLA in healthy donors. The data were produced by immunoSEQ multiplex PCR, yet TCRdb's version contains in-frame clones alone and is incomplete. This sample has about 360,000 clones, with roughly 89% found just once. The sample consisted of PBMCs. The receptors originated from a woman younger than 35 in good health and CMV-seronegative. CDR3s include the opening cysteine and the closing phenylalanine or tryptophan. The order of the fields is D gene, V gene, clone size, J gene, CDR3 DNA, CDR3 protein. The D gene is left open where the match is weak. Size values are once, few and many counts, or a class for expanded clones, and some rows have none.

D: TRBD1; V: TRBV16; size: .; J: TRBJ2-3; DNA: TGTGCCAGCAGCCAGATTTTCCGGGACAGGGGCACAGATACGCAGTATTTT; CDR3: CASSQIFRDRGTDTQYF
D: .; V: TRBV6-5; size: .; J: TRBJ1-2; DNA: TGTGCCAGCAGTGAAGGGAGGCCAGGGGGCTACACCTTC; CDR3: CASSEGRPGGYTF
D: TRBD1; V: TRBV28; size: .; J: TRBJ2-7; DNA: TGTGCCACCCGACAGGGGGGGACCTACGAGCAGTACTTC; CDR3: CATRQGGTYEQYF
D: .; V: TRBV28; size: .; J: TRBJ2-3; DNA: TGTGCCAGCAAAATTCCGACAGGCACAGATACGCAGTATTTT; CDR3: CASKIPTGTDTQYF
D: TRBD2; V: TRBV4-2; size: few; J: TRBJ2-7; DNA: TGTGCCAGCAGCCTCCGACTAGCGTCGTCCTACGAGCAGTACTTC; CDR3: CASSLRLASSYEQYF
D: .; V: TRBV15; size: .; J: TRBJ2-7; DNA: TGTGCCACCAGCAGAGGAGGGGGAAATTCTTACGAGCAGTACTTC; CDR3: CATSRGGGNSYEQYF
D: .; V: TRBV30; size: once; J: TRBJ1-5; DNA: TGTGCCTGGAGTGCGACAGGCGTCTCCCAGCATTTT; CDR3: CAWSATGVSQHF
D: TRBD1; V: TRBV2; size: .; J: TRBJ2-7; DNA: TGTGCCAGCACCCTTGGAACAGGGGTTAAGCAGTACTTC; CDR3: CASTLGTGVKQYF
D: TRBD1; V: TRBV7-9; size: .; J: TRBJ2-1; DNA: TGTGCCAGCAGCTTAGCGGGGACAGTTAGTATCGATGAGCAGTTCTTC; CDR3: CASSLAGTVSIDEQFF
D: .; V: TRBV5-4; size: .; J: TRBJ1-6; DNA: TGTGCCAGCAGCTTGTTTGGAGACGGCGAGGGATCACCCCTCCACTTT; CDR3: CASSLFGDGEGSPLHF
D: .; V: TRBV28; size: .; J: TRBJ2-5; DNA: TGTGCCAGCAGAGAGGCGCAAGAGACCCAGTACTTC; CDR3: CASREAQETQYF
D: .; V: TRBV5-5; size: .; J: TRBJ2-5; DNA: TGTGCCAGCAGCCGTCACAGGTCCCAAGAGACCCAGTACTTC; CDR3: CASSRHRSQETQYF
D: TRBD2; V: TRBV29-1; size: once; J: TRBJ2-1; DNA: TGCAGCGTTGAATCTAGCGGGGACTCCTACAATGAGCAGTTCTTC; CDR3: CSVESSGDSYNEQFF
D: .; V: TRBV28; size: .; J: TRBJ2-1; DNA: TGTGCCAGCAGTTTCGGAGTTCCCAATGAGCAGTTCTTC; CDR3: CASSFGVPNEQFF
D: .; V: TRBV10-2; size: .; J: TRBJ2-5; DNA: TGCGCCAGCAGTGCGGCAGGGTACCAAGAGACCCAGTACTTC; CDR3: CASSAAGYQETQYF
D: TRBD2; V: TRBV11-2; size: once; J: TRBJ2-2; DNA: TGTGCCAGCAGTTACCGGTTAATAGCGGGGACCCACGGGGAGCTGTTTTTT; CDR3: CASSYRLIAGTHGELFF
D: TRBD2; V: TRBV5-4; size: .; J: TRBJ2-7; DNA: TGTGCCAGCAGCTTCCCAGGCGGGAGATTCCACGAGCAGTACTTC; CDR3: CASSFPGGRFHEQYF
D: TRBD1; V: TRBV29-1; size: .; J: TRBJ1-1; DNA: TGCAGCGTGCACAGGGGGAACACTGAAGCTTTCTTT; CDR3: CSVHRGNTEAFF
D: TRBD1; V: TRBV4-1; size: .; J: TRBJ2-7; DNA: TGCGCCAGCAGCCCCGGACAGGGGATAGGCTACGAGCAGTACTTC; CDR3: CASSPGQGIGYEQYF
D: TRBD2; V: TRBV13; size: .; J: TRBJ2-1; DNA: TGTGCCAGCAGCCCATCAGCGGGGGCATACAATGAGCAGTTCTTC; CDR3: CASSPSAGAYNEQFF
D: .; V: TRBV5-6; size: .; J: TRBJ2-7; DNA: TGTGCCAGCAGCCCGGTCGTTTCCCCCCACGAGCAGTACTTC; CDR3: CASSPVVSPHEQYF
D: .; V: TRBV2; size: .; J: TRBJ1-3; DNA: TGTGCCAGCACTCAGAGGGGAGGGGTTGGAAACACCATATATTTT; CDR3: CASTQRGGVGNTIYF
D: .; V: TRBV10-1; size: .; J: TRBJ2-7; DNA: TGCGCCAGCAGCGCTGGACAGTACTACGAGCAGTACTTC; CDR3: CASSAGQYYEQYF
D: TRBD2; V: TRBV29-1; size: .; J: TRBJ2-2; DNA: TGCAGCGTTGGACTAGCGGGAGTTCAGACCGGGGAGCTGTTTTTT; CDR3: CSVGLAGVQTGELFF
D: .; V: TRBV5-6; size: .; J: TRBJ2-2; DNA: TGTGCCAGCAGCTTATACCGGGACAAGAACACCGGGGAGCTGTTTTTT; CDR3: CASSLYRDKNTGELFF
D: .; V: TRBV5-6; size: .; J: TRBJ1-1; DNA: TGTGCCAGCAGCTTGGACAGGGAAGCTTTCTTT; CDR3: CASSLDREAFF
D: .; V: TRBV9; size: .; J: TRBJ1-6; DNA: TGTGCCAGCAGCGTAGGGGGGCAGACGGGATCTTATAATTCACCCCTCCACTTT; CDR3: CASSVGGQTGSYNSPLHF
D: TRBD1; V: TRBV27; size: .; J: TRBJ2-2; DNA: TGTGCCACCCCTCCCAGACAGGGGGCGACCGGGGAGCTGTTTTTT; CDR3: CATPPRQGATGELFF
D: TRBD1; V: TRBV7-9; size: .; J: TRBJ1-6; DNA: TGTGCCAGCAGCTTCGGGACAGCAAATTCACCCCTCCACTTT; CDR3: CASSFGTANSPLHF
D: TRBD2; V: TRBV7-2; size: .; J: TRBJ2-1; DNA: TGTGCCAGCAGCTTAGGGGGGGCGACTAGCGGGATTGAGCAGTTCTTC; CDR3: CASSLGGATSGIEQFF
D: TRBD1; V: TRBV27; size: .; J: TRBJ2-5; DNA: TGTGCCAGCCCCCGGGACAGCGGCCAAGAGACCCAGTACTTC; CDR3: CASPRDSGQETQYF
D: TRBD1; V: TRBV6-5; size: .; J: TRBJ2-7; DNA: TGTGCCAGCAGTGAGGGACAGGGTGTCTACGAGCAGTACTTC; CDR3: CASSEGQGVYEQYF
D: .; V: TRBV27; size: .; J: TRBJ1-1; DNA: TGTGCCAGCAGTTTCCGACAGGACACTGAAGCTTTCTTT; CDR3: CASSFRQDTEAFF
D: TRBD2; V: TRBV6-5; size: .; J: TRBJ2-2; DNA: TGTGCCAGCAGAACCGGGACTAGCGTGTTCGGGGAGCTGTTTTTT; CDR3: CASRTGTSVFGELFF
D: TRBD1; V: TRBV28; size: .; J: TRBJ2-1; DNA: TGTGCCAGTGGACCGGGACAGGGTTATGAGCAGTTCTTC; CDR3: CASGPGQGYEQFF
D: .; V: TRBV7-9; size: .; J: TRBJ2-3; DNA: TGTGCCAGCACCCCGCCCCTTAGGGACTCGCGGAGCACAGATACGCAGTATTTT; CDR3: CASTPPLRDSRSTDTQYF
D: .; V: TRBV11-2; size: few; J: TRBJ2-5; DNA: TGTGCCAGCAGCTTAGATTACCTACCGTACAGTGCCCAGTACTTC; CDR3: CASSLDYLPYSAQYF
D: .; V: TRBV7-9; size: .; J: TRBJ2-7; DNA: TGTGCCAGCAGCTTGCAACACTACGAGCAGTACTTC; CDR3: CASSLQHYEQYF
D: .; V: TRBV6-1; size: .; J: TRBJ1-5; DNA: TGTGCCAGCAGTGAAGCCCCGTCCTTGTATAGCAATCAGCCCCAGCATTTT; CDR3: CASSEAPSLYSNQPQHF
D: .; V: TRBV6-5; size: few; J: TRBJ2-7; DNA: TGTGCCAGCAGTTACTCCCAGGGGCTCTACGAGCAGTACTTC; CDR3: CASSYSQGLYEQYF
D: .; V: TRBV28; size: .; J: TRBJ2-7; DNA: TGTGCCAGCAGTCCTCGCTACGAGCAGTACTTC; CDR3: CASSPRYEQYF
D: .; V: TRBV4-2; size: .; J: TRBJ1-1; DNA: TGTGCCAGCAGCCCGGGGGGCTCTGTCACTGAAGCTTTCTTT; CDR3: CASSPGGSVTEAFF
D: TRBD1; V: TRBV2; size: few; J: TRBJ2-7; DNA: TGTGCCAGCAGTTTTGGACAGGTAACCTACGAGCAGTACTTC; CDR3: CASSFGQVTYEQYF
D: TRBD1; V: TRBV9; size: once; J: TRBJ2-2; DNA: TGTGCCAGCAGCGCTCCACTGGGGACAGGAGACTACACCGGGGAGCTGTTTTTT; CDR3: CASSAPLGTGDYTGELFF
D: TRBD1; V: TRBV29-1; size: .; J: TRBJ1-1; DNA: TGCAGCGTCGCCCGACAGGGTATAACTGAAGCTTTCTTT; CDR3: CSVARQGITEAFF
D: TRBD1; V: TRBV7-9; size: .; J: TRBJ1-3; DNA: TGTGCCAGCAGCCCGCGGGACAGGGCAAACACCATATATTTT; CDR3: CASSPRDRANTIYF
D: TRBD2; V: TRBV9; size: .; J: TRBJ2-1; DNA: TGTGCCAGCAGCGTAGCTCCCAATCTAGCGGGGGACAATGAGCAGTTCTTC; CDR3: CASSVAPNLAGDNEQFF
D: .; V: TRBV28; size: .; J: TRBJ2-1; DNA: TGTGCCAGCACCCCGTTGGGCACAAGCTCCTACAATGAGCAGTTCTTC; CDR3: CASTPLGTSSYNEQFF
D: TRBD2; V: TRBV19; size: few; J: TRBJ2-2; DNA: TGTGCCAGTAGTATTGCGGCTAGCGGTACTGGCGGGGAGCTGTTTTTT; CDR3: CASSIAASGTGGELFF
D: .; V: TRBV5-1; size: .; J: TRBJ1-4; DNA: TGCGCCAGCAGCTTATTTCGGCGGGGGTGGCAGGGCAATGAAAAACTGTTTTTT; CDR3: CASSLFRRGWQGNEKLFF
D: TRBD1; V: TRBV27; size: .; J: TRBJ1-5; DNA: TGTGCCAGCAGCAGGGGGCTCGTCCAGCCCCAGCATTTT; CDR3: CASSRGLVQPQHF
D: TRBD1; V: TRBV29-1; size: few; J: TRBJ1-2; DNA: TGCAGCGTTGATCGGAAGGGGGCAAACTATGGCTACACCTTC; CDR3: CSVDRKGANYGYTF